Below, 17 T cell receptor beta chains from the same sample are listed, as sequenced in a study of T-cell reconstitution after alpha-beta-depleted transplantation in children. The TCRbeta library incorporated unique molecular identifiers. TCRdb analysed the PCR reads with MiXCR anew, one entry per CDR3 protein. The table has a few hundred thousand distinct CDR3 sequences, roughly 44% seen once. Sequencing was performed on PBMCs, taken before TCRalphabeta/CD19-depleted stem cell transplant. These receptors all stem from a girl aged 2-10 years with aplastic anemia, due to receive a stem cell transplant.

This clonotype was observed at least ten times. V and J are TRBV7-9 and TRBJ2-2; TRBD2 might be the D (5 bases). This CDR3 region has 14 residues. The germline V gene encodes CDR1 SEHNR and CDR2 FQNEAQ (reference sequence). V lost 6 bases and J 2 bases, leaving 10 bases between the germline ends. CDR3 region: CASSPDFNTGELFF. The DNA for the CDR3 is TGTGCCAGCAGTCCGGACTTCAACACCGGGGAGCTGTTTTTT.

At least ten counts were recorded for this clonotype. The chain couples TRBV5-1 to TRBJ2-7; TRBD2 matches at 9 bases. Unmatched junction bases numbered 8, after V lost 3 bases and J lost 1 base. Germline V lookup: CDR1 SGHRS, CDR2 YFSETQ. CDR3 length: 16 amino acids. In nucleotides, the CDR3 is TGCGCCAGCAGCTCGACCTTTAGCGGGAGTTCCTACGAGCAGTACTTC. Translation gives CASSSTFSGSSYEQYF. The full variable domain, with the rest looked up from reference TRBV5-1 and TRBJ2-7, is KAGVTQTPRYLIKTRGQQVTLSCSPISGHRSVSWYQQTPGQGLQFLFEYFSETQRNKGNFPGRFSGRQFSNSRSEMNVSTLELGDSALYLCASSSTFSGSSYEQYFGPGTRLTVT.

This clonotype was detected ten times or more. This chain connects TRBV12-3 or TRBV12-4 to TRBJ2-1; TRBD1 agrees at 9 bases. The CDR3 runs to 17 residues. The junction had 11 bases not matched to a gene; V was cut back by 4 bases and J by 4 bases. The CDR3 reads CASSSRDREEIYNEQFF. CDR3 sequence (DNA): TGTGCCAGCAGTTCCAGGGACAGGGAGGAAATATACAATGAGCAGTTCTTC.

The table lists this clonotype with a count of one. The chain carries TRBV9 and TRBJ2-1, with 9 nucleotides matching TRBD2. Germline V CDR1 and CDR2: SGDLS, YYNGEE. V lost 4 bases to trimming and J lost 7 bases; unmatched junction nucleotides: 12. This CDR3 spans 16 amino acids. CDR3 loop: CASSPPGLALVNEQFF. As DNA, the CDR3 is TGTGCCAGCAGCCCTCCGGGACTAGCTTTGGTGAATGAGCAGTTCTTC. The entire variable domain, with the rest obtained from reference TRBV9 and TRBJ2-1, is as follows: DSGVTQTPKHLITATGQRVTLRCSPRSGDLSVYWYQQSLDQGLQFLIQYYNGEERAKGNILERFSAQQFPDLHSELNLSSLELGDSALYFCASSPPGLALVNEQFFGPGTRLTVL.

This clonotype was observed a handful of times. The chain is built from TRBV20-1 and TRBJ2-7; unclear D gene. V was cut by 5 bases and J by 2 bases, with 10 bases left in between. The CDR3 is made up of 12 amino acids. The germline V gene has CDR1 DFQATT and CDR2 SNEGSKA (reference sequence). CDR3 sequence (DNA): TGCAGTGCTCAGGACGGAGCCTACGAGCAGTACTTC. Encoded protein: CSAQDGAYEQYF.

This clonotype has at least ten counts. The chain is built from TRBV3-1 and TRBJ2-3; D remains unclear. CDR1 is LGHDT, CDR2 YNNKEL, per germline (reference sequence). Trimming took off 0 bases at V and 6 bases at J, with 10 bases between the two ends. The CDR3 runs to 14 residues. CDR3 sequence reads: CASSQDMYRDTQYF. CDR3 sequence (DNA): TGTGCCAGCAGCCAAGACATGTACCGTGATACGCAGTATTTT.

This clonotype was picked up many times. V and J are TRBV20-1 and TRBJ2-1, with TRBD2 matching over 9 bases. CDR1 DFQATT and CDR2 SNEGSKA come from the germline V gene (reference sequence). This CDR3 is built from 15 residues. Unmatched junction bases numbered 9, after V lost 5 bases and J lost 4 bases. Here the CDR3 DNA reads TGCAGTGCTTTTCATCCTAGCGGGACTTACAATGAGCAGTTCTTC. Protein product: CSAFHPSGTYNEQFF.

This chain uses TRBV15 with TRBJ2-2; the D gene is possibly TRBD2 (5 bases). Germline loops: CDR1 LNHNV, CDR2 YYDKDF (reference sequence). V dropped 5 bases and J dropped 2 bases, with 12 bases sitting between them. This CDR3 region has 15 residues. The CDR3 sequence is CATSPWAGNTGELFF. CDR3 sequence (DNA): TGTGCCACCAGCCCTTGGGCGGGTAACACCGGGGAGCTGTTTTTT.

This clonotype was counted ten times or more. The chain joins TRBV27 to TRBJ1-1, with D possibly TRBD1 on 5 matching bases. V shed 6 bases and J shed 6 bases, with 23 bases lying between them. Germline V gives CDR1 MNHEY, CDR2 SMNVEV (reference sequence). The CDR3 is made up of 16 amino acids. CDR3 nucleotide sequence: TGTGCCAGCAGCGAGATGAGTTCGGGGGAAAGGGCTGAAGCTTTCTTT. This codes for CASSEMSSGERAEAFF.

The chain joins TRBV10-3 to TRBJ2-3; D might be TRBD2 (6 bases). This CDR3 contains 17 residues. Germline V gene sequence: CDR1 ENHRY, CDR2 SYGVKD. V shed 4 bases and J shed 1 base, with 18 bases lying between them. The CDR3 sequence: CAISGARPSARTDTQYF. The CDR3 DNA follows: TGTGCCATCAGTGGAGCTCGTCCTAGCGCCCGCACAGATACGCAGTATTTT.

This clonotype was picked up many times. The J gene is TRBJ1-1, the V gene TRBV12-3 or TRBV12-4; tentative D call: TRBD1 (6 bases). The CDR3 contains 11 residues. Trimming took off 8 bases at V and 7 bases at J, with 11 bases between the two ends. The CDR3 DNA sequence: TGTGCCAGCGCCTGGGGGCGTGAAGCTTTCTTT. Its translation: CASAWGREAFF.

The genes are TRBV29-1 and TRBJ2-3; 8 bases line up with TRBD1. CDR3 length: 14 amino acids. J lost 4 bases, V lost 7 bases, and 10 bases had no gene match. The germline gives CDR1 SQVTM, CDR2 ANQGSEA. The CDR3 spells CSATGGTLPDTQYF. The CDR3 bases are TGCAGCGCCACAGGGGGGACCCTCCCAGATACGCAGTATTTT.

A single count supports this clonotype. This chain links TRBV20-1 with TRBJ2-1, with 12 bases lining up with TRBD2. The CDR3 consists of 14 residues. CDR1 is DFQATT and CDR2 is SNEGSKA in the germline V gene (reference sequence). V was clipped by 5 bases and J by 6 bases; unmatched bases: 5. The chain's CDR3 is CSAPGTSGFNEQFF. The DNA of the CDR3 is TGCAGTGCTCCCGGGACTAGCGGGTTCAATGAGCAGTTCTTC.

This clonotype was observed a handful of times. A much more abundant neighbour one base away suggests this may be a read error. The gene calls are TRBV5-1 and TRBJ2-7; 10 positions agree with TRBD1. The germline V gene encodes CDR1 SGHRS and CDR2 YFSETQ. The CDR3 runs to 15 residues. This CDR3 reads CASILEGTGVYEQYF. The CDR3 DNA is TGCGCCAGCATCTTGGAGGGGACAGGGGTCTACGAGCAGTACTTC.

Many counts were recorded for this clonotype. J is TRBJ2-7 and V is TRBV20-1; 14 bases agree with TRBD2. The CDR3 covers 16 residues. Per germline, CDR1 DFQATT and CDR2 SNEGSKA (reference sequence). Trimming cost V 5 bases and J 4 bases; bases outside gene matches: 10. In nucleotides, the CDR3 is TGCAGTGCTCCCGTCGGGACTAGCGGGAGCATTTACGAGCAGTACTTC. This encodes CSAPVGTSGSIYEQYF.

The chain uses TRBV7-6 and TRBJ2-2; possible D gene TRBD1, 5 bases. The CDR3 spans 16 residues. V shed 2 bases and J shed 6 bases, with 16 bases lying between them. Germline V gene sequence: CDR1 SGHVS, CDR2 FNYEAQ. CDR3 nucleotide sequence: TGTGCCAGCAGCTTAAACAGGCCCGGGCCCTCCGGGGAGCTGTTTTTT. Translated, it gives CASSLNRPGPSGELFF.

This clonotype has at least ten counts. The V gene is TRBV20-1, the J gene TRBJ2-3; 10 nucleotides agree with TRBD2. This CDR3 is 13 amino acids long. With 5 bases clipped from V and 7 bases from J, the junction kept 6 bases outside the gene matches. Germline CDR1 DFQATT, CDR2 SNEGSKA (reference sequence). This CDR3 is CSAGAGGPNTQYF. CDR3 DNA sequence: TGCAGTGCTGGAGCGGGAGGGCCAAATACGCAGTATTTT.